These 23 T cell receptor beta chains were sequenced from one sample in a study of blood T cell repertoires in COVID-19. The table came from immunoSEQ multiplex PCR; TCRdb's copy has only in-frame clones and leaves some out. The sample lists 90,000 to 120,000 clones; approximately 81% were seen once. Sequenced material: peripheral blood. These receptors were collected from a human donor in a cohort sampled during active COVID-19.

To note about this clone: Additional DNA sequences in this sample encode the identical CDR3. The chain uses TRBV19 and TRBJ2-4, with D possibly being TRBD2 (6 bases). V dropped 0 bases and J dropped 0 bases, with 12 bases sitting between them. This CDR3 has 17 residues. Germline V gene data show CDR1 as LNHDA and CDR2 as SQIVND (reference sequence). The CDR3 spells CASSIDGDLLAKNIQYF. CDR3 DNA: TGTGCCAGTAGTATAGACGGGGACTTACTAGCCAAAAACATTCAGTACTTC.

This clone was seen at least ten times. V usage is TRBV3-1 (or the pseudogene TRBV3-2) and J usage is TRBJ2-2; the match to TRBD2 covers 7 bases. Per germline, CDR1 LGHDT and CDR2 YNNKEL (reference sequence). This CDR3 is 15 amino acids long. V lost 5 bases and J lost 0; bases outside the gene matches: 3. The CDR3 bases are TGTGCCAGCAGCGCCCGGGGGGCGAACACCGGGGAGCTGTTTTTT. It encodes CASSARGANTGELFF.

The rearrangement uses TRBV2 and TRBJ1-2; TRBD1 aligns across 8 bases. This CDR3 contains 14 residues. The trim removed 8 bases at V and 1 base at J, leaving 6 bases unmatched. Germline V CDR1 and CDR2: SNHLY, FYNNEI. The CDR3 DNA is TGTGCCAGCTCCATACAGGGGGATAACTATGGCTACACCTTC. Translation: CASSIQGDNYGYTF.

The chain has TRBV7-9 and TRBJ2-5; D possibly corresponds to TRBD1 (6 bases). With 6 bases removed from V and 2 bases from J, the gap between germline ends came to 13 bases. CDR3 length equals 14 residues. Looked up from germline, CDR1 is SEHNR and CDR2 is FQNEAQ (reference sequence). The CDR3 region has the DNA TGTGCCAGCAGGGGGGCAGTATCGCAAGAGACCCAGTACTTC. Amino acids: CASRGAVSQETQYF.

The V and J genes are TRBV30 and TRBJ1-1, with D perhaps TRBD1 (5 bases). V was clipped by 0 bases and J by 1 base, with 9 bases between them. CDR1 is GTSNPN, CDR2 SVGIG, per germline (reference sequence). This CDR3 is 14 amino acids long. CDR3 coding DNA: TGTGCCTGGAGTGTGGGGCTTGGGAACACTGAAGCTTTCTTT. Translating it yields CAWSVGLGNTEAFF.

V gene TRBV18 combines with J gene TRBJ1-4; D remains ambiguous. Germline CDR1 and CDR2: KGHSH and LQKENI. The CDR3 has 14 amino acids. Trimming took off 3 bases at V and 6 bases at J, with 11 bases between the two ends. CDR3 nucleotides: TGTGCCAGCTCACCCCCCGTACGGGATGAAAAACTGTTTTTT. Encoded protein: CASSPPVRDEKLFF.

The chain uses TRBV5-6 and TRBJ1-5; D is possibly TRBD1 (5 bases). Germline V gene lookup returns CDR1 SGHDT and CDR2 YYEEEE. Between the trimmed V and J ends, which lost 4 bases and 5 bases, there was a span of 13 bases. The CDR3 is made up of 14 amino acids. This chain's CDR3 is CASSRRGGDQPQHF. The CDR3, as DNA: TGTGCCAGCAGCCGTAGGGGCGGCGATCAGCCCCAGCATTTT.

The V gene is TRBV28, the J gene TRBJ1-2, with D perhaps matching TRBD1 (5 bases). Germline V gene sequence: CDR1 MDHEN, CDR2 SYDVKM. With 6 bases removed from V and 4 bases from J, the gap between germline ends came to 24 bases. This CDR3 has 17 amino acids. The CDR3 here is CASSRKSGRVNSYGYTF. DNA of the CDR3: TGTGCCAGCAGCCGGAAGTCTGGCAGGGTGAATTCCTATGGCTACACCTTC.

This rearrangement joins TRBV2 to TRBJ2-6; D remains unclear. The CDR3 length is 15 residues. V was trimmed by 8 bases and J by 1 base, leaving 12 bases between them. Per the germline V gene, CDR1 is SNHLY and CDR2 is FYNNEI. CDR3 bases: TGTGCCAGCCGCGCAAGTCGTTCTGGGGCCAACGTCCTGACTTTC. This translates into CASRASRSGANVLTF.

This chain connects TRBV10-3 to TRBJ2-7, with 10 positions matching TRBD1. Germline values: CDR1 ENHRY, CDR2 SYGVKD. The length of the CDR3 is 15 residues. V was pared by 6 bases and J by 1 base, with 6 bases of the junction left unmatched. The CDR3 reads CAISDRGRESYEQYF. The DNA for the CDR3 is TGTGCCATCAGCGACAGGGGGCGTGAATCCTACGAGCAGTACTTC.

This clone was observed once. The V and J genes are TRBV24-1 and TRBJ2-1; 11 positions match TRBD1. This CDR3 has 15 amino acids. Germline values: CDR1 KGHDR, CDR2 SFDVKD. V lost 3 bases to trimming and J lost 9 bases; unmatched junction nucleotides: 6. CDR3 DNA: TGTGCCACCAGTGATCCGGGACAGGGGGTTATTGAGCAGTTCTTC. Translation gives CATSDPGQGVIEQFF.

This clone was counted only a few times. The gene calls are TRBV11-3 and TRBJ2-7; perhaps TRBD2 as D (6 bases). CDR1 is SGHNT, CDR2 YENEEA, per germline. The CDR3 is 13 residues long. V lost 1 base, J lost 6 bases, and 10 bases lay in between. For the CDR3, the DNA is TGTGCCAGCAGCTTAGGGCCCGGGAGCGAGCAGTACTTC. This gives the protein CASSLGPGSEQYF.

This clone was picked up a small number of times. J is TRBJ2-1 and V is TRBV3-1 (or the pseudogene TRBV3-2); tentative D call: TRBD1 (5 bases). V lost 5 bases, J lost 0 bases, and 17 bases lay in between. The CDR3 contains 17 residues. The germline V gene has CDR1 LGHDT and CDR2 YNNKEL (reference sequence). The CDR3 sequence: CASSSQLGHSSYNEQFF. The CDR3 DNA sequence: TGTGCCAGCAGCAGCCAACTTGGACATAGCTCCTACAATGAGCAGTTCTTC.

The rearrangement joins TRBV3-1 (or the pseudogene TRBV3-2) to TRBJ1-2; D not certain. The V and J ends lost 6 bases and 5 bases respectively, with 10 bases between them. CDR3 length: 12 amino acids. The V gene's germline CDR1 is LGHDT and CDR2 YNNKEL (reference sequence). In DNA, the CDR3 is TGTGCCAGCAGTACTACAACGTATGGCTACACCTTC. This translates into CASSTTTYGYTF.

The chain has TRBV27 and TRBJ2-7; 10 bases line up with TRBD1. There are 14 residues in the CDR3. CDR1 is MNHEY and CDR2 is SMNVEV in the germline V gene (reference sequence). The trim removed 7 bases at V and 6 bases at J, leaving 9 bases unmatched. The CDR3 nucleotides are TGTGCCAGCAAACCCGGGACAGGGGAGGCCGAGCAGTACTTC. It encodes CASKPGTGEAEQYF.

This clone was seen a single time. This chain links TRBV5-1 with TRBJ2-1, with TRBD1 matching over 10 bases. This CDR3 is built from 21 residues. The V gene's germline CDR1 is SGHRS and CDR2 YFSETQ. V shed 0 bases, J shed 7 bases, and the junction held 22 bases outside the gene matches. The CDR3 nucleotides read TGCGCCAGCAGCTTGGGGCTTGGCGGGACAGGGGTGAGCATAAGAACAAATGAGCAGTTCTTC. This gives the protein CASSLGLGGTGVSIRTNEQFF.

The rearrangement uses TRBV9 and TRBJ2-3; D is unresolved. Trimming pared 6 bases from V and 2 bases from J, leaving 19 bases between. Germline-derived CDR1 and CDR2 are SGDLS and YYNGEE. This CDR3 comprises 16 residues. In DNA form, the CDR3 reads TGTGCCAGCACCGGTAACGCGGAAATCCCCACAGATACGCAGTATTTT. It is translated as CASTGNAEIPTDTQYF.

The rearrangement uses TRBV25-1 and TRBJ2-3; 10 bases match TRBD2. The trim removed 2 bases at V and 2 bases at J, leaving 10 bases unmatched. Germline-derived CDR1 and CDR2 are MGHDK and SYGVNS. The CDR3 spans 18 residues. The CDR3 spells CASSERGASGRSTDTQYF. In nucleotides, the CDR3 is TGTGCCAGCAGTGAACGAGGGGCTAGCGGGAGATCCACAGATACGCAGTATTTT.

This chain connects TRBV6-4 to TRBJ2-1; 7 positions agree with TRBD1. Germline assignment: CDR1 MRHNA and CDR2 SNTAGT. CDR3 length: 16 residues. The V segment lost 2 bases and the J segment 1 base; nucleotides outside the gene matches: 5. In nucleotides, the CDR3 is TGTGCCAGCAGTGACCGAAGACAGGGTTCCTACAATGAGCAGTTCTTC. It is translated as CASSDRRQGSYNEQFF.

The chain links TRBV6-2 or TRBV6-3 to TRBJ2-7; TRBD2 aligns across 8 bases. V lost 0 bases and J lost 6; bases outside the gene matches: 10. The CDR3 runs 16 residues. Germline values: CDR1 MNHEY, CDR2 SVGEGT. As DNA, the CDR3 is TGTGCCAGCAGTTACTCGAGGCGGGAGGCCCGAAGCGAGCAGTACGTC. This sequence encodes CASSYSRREARSEQYV.

Here the CDR3 DNA reads TGTGCCAGCAGTGAAGCGGCACGGGGTGGTCAGCCCCAGCATTTT. It yields the protein CASSEAARGGQPQHF. The chain carries TRBV2 and TRBJ1-5; D call uncertain. The germline V gene encodes CDR1 SNHLY and CDR2 FYNNEI. The ends were cut back, 0 bases at V and 6 bases at J, with 12 bases in the middle. The CDR3 consists of 15 residues.

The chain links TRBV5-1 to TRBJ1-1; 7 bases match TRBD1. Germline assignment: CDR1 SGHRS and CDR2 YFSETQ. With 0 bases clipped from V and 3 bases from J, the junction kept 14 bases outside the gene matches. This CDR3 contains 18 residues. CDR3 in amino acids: CASSLAGRGGEFYTEAFF. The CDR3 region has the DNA TGCGCCAGCAGCTTGGCCGGTAGAGGGGGCGAGTTCTACACTGAAGCTTTCTTT.

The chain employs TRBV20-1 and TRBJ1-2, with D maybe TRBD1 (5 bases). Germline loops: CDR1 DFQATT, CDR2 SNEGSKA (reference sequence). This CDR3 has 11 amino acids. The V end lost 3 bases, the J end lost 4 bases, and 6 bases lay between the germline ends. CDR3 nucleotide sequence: TGCAGTGCTAGGACAGCCTATGGCTACACCTTC. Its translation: CSARTAYGYTF.